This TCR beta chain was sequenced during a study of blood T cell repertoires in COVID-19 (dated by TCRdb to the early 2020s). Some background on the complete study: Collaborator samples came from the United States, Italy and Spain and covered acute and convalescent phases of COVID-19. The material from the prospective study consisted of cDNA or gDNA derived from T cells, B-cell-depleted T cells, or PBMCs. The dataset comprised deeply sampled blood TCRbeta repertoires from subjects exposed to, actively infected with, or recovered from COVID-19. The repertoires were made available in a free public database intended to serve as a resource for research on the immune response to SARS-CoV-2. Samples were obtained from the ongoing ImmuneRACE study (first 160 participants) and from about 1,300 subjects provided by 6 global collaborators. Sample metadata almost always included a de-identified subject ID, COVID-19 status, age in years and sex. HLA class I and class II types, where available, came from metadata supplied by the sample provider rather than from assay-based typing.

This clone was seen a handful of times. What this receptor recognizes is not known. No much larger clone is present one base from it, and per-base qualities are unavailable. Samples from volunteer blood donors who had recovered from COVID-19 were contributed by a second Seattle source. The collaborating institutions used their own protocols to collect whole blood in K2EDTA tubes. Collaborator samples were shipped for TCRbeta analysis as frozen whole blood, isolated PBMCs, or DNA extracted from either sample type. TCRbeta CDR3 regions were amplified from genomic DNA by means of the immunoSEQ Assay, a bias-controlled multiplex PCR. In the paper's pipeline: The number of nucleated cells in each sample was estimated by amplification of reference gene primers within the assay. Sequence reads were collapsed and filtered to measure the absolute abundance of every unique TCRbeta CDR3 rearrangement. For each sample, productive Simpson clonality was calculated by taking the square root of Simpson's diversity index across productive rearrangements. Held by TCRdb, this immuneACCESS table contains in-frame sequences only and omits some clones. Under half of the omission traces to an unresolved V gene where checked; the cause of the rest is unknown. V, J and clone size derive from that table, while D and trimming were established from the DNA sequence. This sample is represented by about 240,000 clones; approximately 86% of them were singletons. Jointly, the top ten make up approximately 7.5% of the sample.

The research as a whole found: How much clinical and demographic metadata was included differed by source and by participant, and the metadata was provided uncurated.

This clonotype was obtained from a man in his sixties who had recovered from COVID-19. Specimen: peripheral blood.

CDR3 sequence: CASSQDWRPRSLAKNIQYF. The nucleotides read TGCGCCAGCAGCCAAGATTGGCGGCCACGGTCCTTGGCCAAAAACATTCAGTACTTC. The sequence joins TRBV4-1 to TRBJ2-4; the D gene identity is not certain. The CDR3 numbers 19 residues from cysteine through phenylalanine. This entry keeps only the CDR3 DNA: 57 bases, framed from base 1. The germline V gene gives CDR1 as MGHRA and CDR2 as YSYEKL. V is shortened by 0 bases, J by 1 base, and the region joining them spans 19 bases.